One and the same sample provided the 14 T cell receptor beta chains below, sequenced in a study of prognosis after radiotherapy for stage I lung cancer. Amplification of TCR beta CDR3 from genomic DNA used two-round multiplex PCR. For every TRBV and TRBJ gene, a specific primer was used in first-round PCR. TCRdb re-analysed the multiplex PCR reads in MiXCR, keeping a single row per CDR3 protein. This sample has 30,000 to 40,000 distinct CDR3 sequences, with around 30% found just once. The source was PBMCs, collected before or after stereotactic body radiation therapy (not recorded which). These receptors were obtained from a donor over 45 with non-small cell lung cancer.

The rearrangement uses TRBV10-2 and TRBJ1-4; D gene uncertain. Trimming shortened V by 4 bases and J by 6 bases, and 9 bases separated the two germline ends. The germline CDR1 and CDR2 sequences are WSHSY and SAAADI. The CDR3 is made up of 13 amino acids. DNA of the CDR3: TGCGCCAGCAGTGCACAGATTCATGAAAAACTGTTTTTT. This sequence encodes CASSAQIHEKLFF.

This clonotype occurred a few times. J is TRBJ2-5 and V is TRBV3-1, with no clear D. The CDR3 has 16 amino acids. The germline CDR1 and CDR2 sequences are LGHDT and YNNKEL (reference sequence). The ends were cut back, 2 bases at V and 3 bases at J, with 16 bases in the middle. The CDR3 protein is CASSQTGSSTKETQYF. CDR3 DNA: TGTGCCAGCAGCCAAACCGGGTCCTCAACGAAAGAGACCCAGTACTTC.

Notes on this clonotype: This CDR3 fails to terminate in the conserved phenylalanine or tryptophan, so it likely reflects a read error. This chain joins TRBV6-2 or TRBV6-3 and TRBJ1-5; perhaps TRBD1 as D (5 bases). The CDR3 spans 15 residues. The V end was cut by 5 bases, the J end by 7 bases, with 18 bases between. The germline V gene has CDR1 MNHEY and CDR2 SVGEGT. The CDR3 coding sequence is TGTGCCAGCAGTGAAGCCGCGGGACGGGGACAGCCCCAGCATTTG. This gives the protein CASSEAAGRGQPQHL.

This clonotype was counted at least ten times. The chain recombines TRBV7-9 with TRBJ2-7; possible D gene TRBD1, 6 bases. Germline V gives CDR1 SEHNR, CDR2 FQNEAQ (reference sequence). V lost 4 bases and J lost 0, with 7 bases in between. This CDR3 spans 13 amino acids. The CDR3 DNA follows: TGTGCCAGCAGCTCGACAGGCTCCTACGAGCAGTACTTC. Translation gives CASSSTGSYEQYF. The full variable domain, completed using reference TRBV7-9 and TRBJ2-7, is DTGVSQNPRHKITKRGQNVTFRCDPISEHNRLYWYRQTLGQGPEFLTYFQNEAQLEKSRLLSDRFSAERPKGSFSTLEIQRTEQGDSAMYLCASSSTGSYEQYFGPGTRLTVT.

This clonotype appeared many times. This rearrangement joins TRBV4-2 to TRBJ1-3; D is unresolved. CDR3 length equals 15 residues. Per germline, CDR1 LGHNA and CDR2 YNFKEQ. The germline V and J ends were trimmed by 0 bases and 0 bases, with 6 bases remaining between them. The chain's CDR3 is CASSQESASGNTIYF. Here the CDR3 DNA reads TGTGCCAGCAGCCAAGAATCGGCCTCTGGAAACACCATATATTTT.

This clonotype was seen repeatedly, ten times or more. The chain is built from TRBV30 and TRBJ2-2; 10 bases agree with TRBD1. Per germline, CDR1 GTSNPN and CDR2 SVGIG (reference sequence). CDR3 length equals 18 residues. The V gene end was trimmed by 3 bases and the J gene end by 5 bases; junction bases not matched to a gene: 15. The CDR3: CAWRSPLDRGRSTGELFF. The CDR3 nucleotides read TGTGCCTGGAGATCCCCCCTCGACAGGGGGCGATCGACCGGGGAGCTGTTTTTT.

V is TRBV5-1 and J is TRBJ2-2, with a possible D match to TRBD2 (6 bases). Germline values: CDR1 SGHRS, CDR2 YFSETQ. Trimming pared 5 bases from V and 1 base from J, leaving 18 bases between. The CDR3 loop spans 17 amino acids. The DNA of the CDR3 is TGCGCCAGCAGACAGACTACCGGGAGCGGGAACACCGGGGAGCTGTTTTTT. Translating gives CASRQTTGSGNTGELFF.

Ten or more counts support this clonotype. The rearrangement links TRBV12-3 or TRBV12-4 to TRBJ2-2; D is perhaps TRBD1 (5 bases). CDR3 length equals 14 residues. Trimming removed 7 bases from V and 4 bases from J, with 13 bases in between. CDR3 in DNA: TGTGCCAGCAAACCAGGGTGGGGCACCGGGGAGCTGTTTTTT. Its protein product is CASKPGWGTGELFF.

The J gene is TRBJ2-1, the V gene TRBV28, with TRBD2 identical over 8 bases. Trimming at V came to 5 bases and at J to 2 bases, leaving 5 bases not matched to a gene. The CDR3 consists of 15 residues. CDR1 is MDHEN, CDR2 SYDVKM, per germline. The CDR3 loop is CASSPPGLAYNEQFF. The CDR3 DNA reads TGTGCCAGCAGTCCCCCGGGACTAGCCTACAATGAGCAGTTCTTC.

The chain recombines TRBV20-1 with TRBJ2-7; tentatively, D is TRBD1 (5 bases). The V gene's germline CDR1 is DFQATT and CDR2 SNEGSKA (reference sequence). The CDR3 runs 14 residues. V lost 4 bases and J 0 bases, leaving 13 bases between the germline ends. The chain's CDR3 is CSAIGAWISYEQYF. The CDR3, as DNA: TGCAGTGCTATTGGGGCATGGATCTCCTACGAGCAGTACTTC.

This chain joins TRBV2 and TRBJ1-2; D ambiguous. This CDR3 is built from 16 residues. Germline V gene lookup returns CDR1 SNHLY and CDR2 FYNNEI. The ends were cut back, 7 bases at V and 2 bases at J, with 20 bases in the middle. Here the CDR3 DNA reads TGTGCCAGCATTGAGAAGGTCCGAAATGAAAACTATGGCTACACCTTC. It specifies CASIEKVRNENYGYTF.

About this clonotype: A read error is possible here, since a much larger clone lies one base away. This chain connects TRBV5-5 to TRBJ2-3, with a possible D match to TRBD1 (5 bases). CDR1 and CDR2 from the germline V gene are SGHKS and YYEKEE (reference sequence). This CDR3 contains 15 residues. CDR3 DNA sequence: TGTGCCAACAGCTTGGGCTGGGGCCCCGCGGTTACGCAGTATTTT. Amino acids: CANSLGWGPAVTQYF.

This clonotype ranks as medium-sized. The rearrangement links TRBV12-3 or TRBV12-4 to TRBJ1-2, with 7 bases lining up with TRBD1. V lost 4 bases and J lost 4; bases outside the gene matches: 3. The CDR3 sequence is 13 residues long. CDR3 in amino acids: CASSSGTVYGYTF. The CDR3 bases are TGTGCCAGCAGTTCAGGGACAGTCTATGGCTACACCTTC.

This clonotype was counted at least ten times. The chain is built from TRBV20-1 and TRBJ1-1; a possible D gene is TRBD1 (6 bases). The CDR3 has 13 residues. V was cut by 6 bases and J by 6 bases, with 17 bases left in between. The germline CDR1 and CDR2 sequences are DFQATT and SNEGSKA (reference sequence). The DNA of the CDR3 is TGCAGTGCCCCCCGCGCCGGGACACCTGAAGCTTTCTTT. Its protein is CSAPRAGTPEAFF.